The present TCR beta chain was sequenced within a study of cytomegalovirus exposure and HLA in healthy donors. Study observations and caveats: Both high specificity and high sensitivity reportedly marked the classifier's diagnosis of cytomegalovirus status. Some public TCRs appeared in many individuals, while most sequences were rare.

Produced via immunoSEQ multiplex PCR; TCRdb's table is partial and in-frame only. Among about 130,000 clones listed, 80% to 90% were seen once. The J segment lost 6 bases and the V segment lost 5 bases, leaving 5 bases of the junction unmatched. The CDR3 covers 14 residues. Germline V gene lookup returns CDR1 LNHDA and CDR2 SQIVND (reference sequence). In regard to this clone: Its antigen is not identified.

The gene calls are TRBV19 and TRBJ2-3; 10 bases are a match to TRBD2. The source material was PBMCs. The clonotype was recovered from a woman aged 18-29 years in good health and CMV-seropositive. The DNA of the CDR3 is TGTGCCAGTAGTCCTAGCGGGGGTGGCGATACGCAGTATTTT. Residues: CASSPSGGGDTQYF.